The entry below describes one T cell receptor beta chain. Its antigen remains unknown. The sample comes from a study of CD8 T cells in Susac syndrome. CD8+ and CD4+ T cells taken from blood had their TCR beta sequenced. TEMRA cells were FACS-enriched, and CD8+ and CD4+ T cells were isolated negatively. Germline V gives CDR1 SQVTM, CDR2 ANQGSEA. CDR3 length: 11 residues. V was trimmed by 3 bases and J by 4 bases, leaving 7 bases between them. cDNA came from about 0.5 to 1 ug RNA primed by random hexamers. TCRdb re-called the immunoSEQ multiplex PCR reads through MiXCR, storing one row per CDR3 protein. The sample yields approximately 68,000 distinct CDR3 sequences, roughly 95% seen once. General observations from the study: The authors acknowledged that their TCR sequencing and HLA analysis involved a relatively small number of individuals.

This clonotype was obtained from a human donor with multiple sclerosis. The chain is built from TRBV29-1 and TRBJ2-7; no clear D gene. Sequenced sample: CD8+ T cells from PBMCs. The CDR3 coding sequence is TGCAGCGTTGACACAGATTACGAGCAGTACTTC. Translated: CSVDTDYEQYF.